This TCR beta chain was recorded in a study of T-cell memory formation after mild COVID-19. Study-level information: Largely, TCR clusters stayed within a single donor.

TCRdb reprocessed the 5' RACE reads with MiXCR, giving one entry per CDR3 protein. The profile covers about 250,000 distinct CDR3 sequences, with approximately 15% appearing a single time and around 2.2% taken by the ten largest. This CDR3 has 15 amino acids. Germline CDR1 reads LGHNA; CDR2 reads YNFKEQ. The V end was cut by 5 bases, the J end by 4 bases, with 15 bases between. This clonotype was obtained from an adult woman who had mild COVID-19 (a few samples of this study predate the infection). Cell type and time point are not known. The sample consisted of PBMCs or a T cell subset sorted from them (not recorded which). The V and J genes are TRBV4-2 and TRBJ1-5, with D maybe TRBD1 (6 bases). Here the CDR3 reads CASSFRQAGNQPQHF. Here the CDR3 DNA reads TGTGCCAGCAGCTTTCGACAGGCGGGTAATCAGCCCCAGCATTTT.